Here is one TCR beta chain with its context. This sample was included in a study of T cell responses to AZD1222 COVID-19 vaccine. Germline V gene sequence: CDR1 SGHAT, CDR2 FQNNGV. Between the trimmed V and J ends, which lost 3 bases and 2 bases, there was a span of 11 bases. CDR3 length equals 14 residues. Using immunoSEQ multiplex PCR, the repertoire was profiled, and TCRdb retains in-frame clones only, with some absent. This table holds about 130,000 clones, around 90% found once. The source is an adult in good health. The gene calls are TRBV11-2 and TRBJ2-7, with a weak D call TRBD2 (5 bases). The sequencing here drew on peripheral blood, taken on day 0 of AZD1222 vaccination. CDR3 in DNA: TGTGCCAGCAGCTTGCTTTTGGGAGCCTACGAGCAGTACTTC. Translated: CASSLLLGAYEQYF.